The 13 T cell receptor beta chains reported below all come from one sample, sequenced in a study of response to subunit inactivated influenza vaccine. Using its own MiXCR run on the RT-PCR reads, TCRdb lists one record per CDR3 protein. The table lists 450,000 to 600,000 distinct CDR3 sequences, approximately 7.3% of them singletons. The sample was PBMCs from blood, taken around 25 months after vaccination. These receptors were obtained from a man aged 50 to 69 who received an inactivated influenza vaccine.

This clonotype came up a few times. The chain links TRBV15 to TRBJ2-2; 8 nucleotides align to TRBD1. Per the germline V gene, CDR1 is LNHNV and CDR2 is YYDKDF (reference sequence). V gave up 6 bases and J gave up 1 base; unmatched junction bases: 4. The length of the CDR3 is 15 residues. The CDR3 loop is CATRRQGKNTGELFF. For the CDR3, the DNA is TGTGCCACCAGGAGACAGGGGAAGAACACCGGGGAGCTGTTTTTT.

There are many counts of this clonotype. The gene calls are TRBV29-1 and TRBJ2-1; 14 bases agree with TRBD2. Per germline, CDR1 SQVTM and CDR2 ANQGSEA. CDR3 size: 17 residues. Trimming removed 7 bases from V and 5 bases from J; junction bases left unmatched: 13. In DNA, the CDR3 is TGCAGCGGCAGGACCGGGACTAGCGGGAGAAGGGACAATGAGCAGTTCTTC. This codes for CSGRTGTSGRRDNEQFF.

The rearrangement links TRBV6-2 or TRBV6-3 to TRBJ2-3; D perhaps matches TRBD2 (6 bases). Per the germline V gene, CDR1 is MNHEY and CDR2 is SVGEGT. V lost 6 bases, J lost 4 bases, and 11 bases lay in between. This CDR3 is 13 amino acids long. The chain's CDR3 is CASRGLGADTQYF. CDR3 DNA sequence: TGTGCCAGCAGGGGACTTGGGGCAGATACGCAGTATTTT.

This clonotype was detected many times. The chain has TRBV6-2 or TRBV6-3 and TRBJ1-5, with D tentatively TRBD1 (5 bases). CDR3 length equals 14 residues. The V end lost 6 bases, the J end lost 4 bases, and 13 bases lay between the germline ends. CDR1 is MNHEY and CDR2 is SVGEGT in the germline V gene. CDR3 sequence (DNA): TGTGCCAGCAGCCCTACCCCAGGGAATCAGCCCCAGCATTTT. This translates into CASSPTPGNQPQHF.

This clonotype was picked up a small number of times. This sequence joins TRBV30 and TRBJ2-1, with D possibly TRBD1 on 6 matching bases. V dropped 7 bases and J dropped 1 base, with 14 bases sitting between them. The CDR3 is made up of 14 amino acids. CDR1 is GTSNPN and CDR2 is SVGIG in the germline V gene (reference sequence). The CDR3 spells CASYWGPSYNEQFF. CDR3 sequence (DNA): TGTGCCTCTTATTGGGGGCCTTCCTACAATGAGCAGTTCTTC. Supplemented by reference TRBV30 and TRBJ2-1, the full variable domain reads SQTIHQWPATLVQPVGSPLSLECTVEGTSNPNLYWYRQAAGRGLQLLFYSVGIGQISSEVPQNLSASRPQDRQFILSSKKLLLSDSGFYLCASYWGPSYNEQFFGPGTRLTVL.

This rearrangement joins TRBV29-1 to TRBJ2-1, with 7 bases that match TRBD1. Unmatched junction bases numbered 10, after V lost 0 bases and J lost 2 bases. This CDR3 has 17 residues. Germline CDR1 and CDR2: SQVTM and ANQGSEA. The CDR3, as DNA: TGCAGCGTTGAAGATTATAAAGGACAGGTCACCTACAATGAGCAGTTCTTC. Translation gives CSVEDYKGQVTYNEQFF.

This clonotype was counted at least ten times. CDR3 DNA: TGCGCCAGCAGCCAAGATCTCGGCTCCACCGGGGAGCTGTTTTTT. Residues: CASSQDLGSTGELFF. This chain uses TRBV4-3 with TRBJ2-2; no reliable D call. Trimming shortened V by 0 bases and J by 4 bases, and 9 bases separated the two germline ends. The germline V gene encodes CDR1 LGHNA and CDR2 YSLEER. The length of the CDR3 is 15 residues.

The chain joins TRBV10-3 to TRBJ1-5; D unclear. This CDR3 contains 14 residues. Trimming took off 0 bases at V and 4 bases at J, with 7 bases between the two ends. Germline V CDR1 and CDR2: ENHRY, SYGVKD. DNA of the CDR3: TGTGCCATCAGTGAGTCGTCGGAAAATCAGCCCCAGCATTTT. It is translated as CAISESSENQPQHF.

In this sample, this clonotype turned up a few times. This chain connects TRBV7-2 to TRBJ2-1; D is ambiguous. CDR1 is SGHTA, CDR2 FQGNSA, per germline. V gave up 5 bases and J gave up 3 bases, with 17 bases separating them. There are 16 residues in the CDR3. For the CDR3, the DNA is TGTGCCAGCAGCACCCTGGACCTGGTAGGCTACAATGAGCAGTTCTTC. Amino acid sequence: CASSTLDLVGYNEQFF. Based on the CDR3 plus reference TRBV7-2 and TRBJ2-1, the full variable domain is GAGVSQSPSNKVTEKGKDVELRCDPISGHTALYWYRQSLGQGLEFLIYFQGNSAPDKSGLPSDRFSAERTGGSVSTLTIQRTQQEDSAVYLCASSTLDLVGYNEQFFGPGTRLTVL.

This clonotype was counted between two and nine times. CDR3 in amino acids: CASSFGAGQGTYEQYF. In DNA, the CDR3 is TGTGCCAGCAGTTTTGGGGCGGGACAGGGGACCTACGAGCAGTACTTC. The rearrangement links TRBV27 to TRBJ2-7; 10 nucleotides align to TRBD1. CDR3 length equals 16 residues. Germline V gene lookup returns CDR1 MNHEY and CDR2 SMNVEV (reference sequence). Losses at the gene ends were 3 bases for V and 2 bases for J; bases not matched to a gene: 7.

This clonotype came up many times. The CDR3 protein is CASSLTGLVYEQYF. The CDR3 DNA follows: TGTGCCAGCAGCCTGACAGGGTTAGTCTACGAGCAGTACTTC. The genes are TRBV12-3 or TRBV12-4 and TRBJ2-7; 7 bases agree with TRBD1. The CDR3 has 14 amino acids. Trimming took 6 bases from V and 3 from J; bases not matched to a gene: 8.

This clonotype was observed many times. The chain uses TRBV28 and TRBJ2-7, with 9 bases aligning to TRBD2. This CDR3 spans 15 amino acids. CDR1 MDHEN and CDR2 SYDVKM come from the germline V gene. V shed 7 bases and J 3 bases; nucleotides not matched to a gene: 10. CDR3 DNA: TGTGCCAGCAAGGTAGTAGCGGGAGAGGGCTACGAGCAGTACTTC. This gives the protein CASKVVAGEGYEQYF.

V gene TRBV5-6 combines with J gene TRBJ2-6, with D possibly being TRBD1 or TRBD2 (5 bases each). With 5 bases removed from V and 4 bases from J, the gap between germline ends came to 16 bases. Germline V gene sequence: CDR1 SGHDT, CDR2 YYEEEE. The CDR3 contains 16 residues. CDR3 protein: CASRRAWGRGANVLTF. The CDR3 DNA reads TGTGCCAGCAGACGGGCCTGGGGGAGAGGGGCCAACGTCCTGACTTTC.